One and the same sample provided the 28 T cell receptor beta chains below, sequenced in a study of PD-1 blockade in classical Hodgkin lymphoma (dated by TCRdb to the early 2020s). The library was obtained by the immunoSEQ multiplex PCR assay. Imported from immuneACCESS, the table was reduced by TCRdb to in-frame sequences with V and J called. These copies leave out some clones; in studies compared against another copy, an unresolved V gene accounts for under half, and the cause of the remainder is not known. The table for this sample lists roughly 77,000 clones; roughly 92% of them were counted only once. About 2.5% of the sample rests with the top ten. The meaning of the sample's time point label: newly diagnosed, previously untreated cHL patient sample. Input material: peripheral blood mononuclear cells (PBMCs). The receptors come from a human donor with classical Hodgkin lymphoma.

This clone was found once. V usage is TRBV7-9 and J usage is TRBJ2-1, with TRBD1 as a possible D gene (6 bases). This CDR3 has 14 residues. Germline assignment: CDR1 SEHNR and CDR2 FQNEAQ (reference sequence). V lost 1 base and J 7 bases, leaving 11 bases between the germline ends. CDR3 in DNA: TGTGCCAGCAGCTTAGTCAACAGGGTTAATGAGCAGTTCTTC. Protein product: CASSLVNRVNEQFF.

In its sample, this clone was seen once. The V call is TRBV7-2, the J call TRBJ2-1; D remains ambiguous. Germline V gene data show CDR1 as SGHTA and CDR2 as FQGNSA. The CDR3 is 15 residues long. The V end was cut by 0 bases, the J end by 2 bases, with 8 bases between. The DNA of the CDR3 is TGTGCCAGCAGCTTAGCGGGATCGACCTACAATGAGCAGTTCTTC. It yields the protein CASSLAGSTYNEQFF.

The V call is TRBV18, the J call TRBJ2-5; 14 bases match TRBD2. Germline V CDR1 and CDR2: KGHSH, LQKENI. The CDR3 is 16 residues long. Germline trimming cut 5 bases from V and 5 bases from J; bases unmatched to any gene: 7. The CDR3 reads CASSSGLAGAAETQYF. CDR3 in DNA: TGTGCCAGCTCATCGGGACTAGCGGGAGCGGCGGAGACCCAGTACTTC.

The chain is built from TRBV18 and TRBJ2-2, with TRBD2 matching 9 bases. Germline V gives CDR1 KGHSH, CDR2 LQKENI. V trimming: 2 bases; J trimming: 4 bases; junction bases outside the gene matches: 5. CDR3 size: 16 residues. The chain's CDR3 is CASSPGSGGTTGELFF. The CDR3 nucleotides read TGTGCCAGCTCACCAGGGAGCGGGGGGACCACCGGGGAGCTGTTTTTT.

The chain links TRBV29-1 to TRBJ1-1; D unclear. CDR1 is SQVTM, CDR2 ANQGSEA, per germline. The length of the CDR3 is 15 residues. Trimming took off 0 bases at V and 0 bases at J, with 11 bases between the two ends. The CDR3 DNA reads TGCAGCGTTGAAGAGGGGTACCGACTGAACACTGAAGCTTTCTTT. Translated: CSVEEGYRLNTEAFF.

The chain is built from TRBV7-2 and TRBJ2-7; TRBD2 aligns across 8 bases. The J segment lost 5 bases and the V segment lost 3 bases, leaving 9 bases of the junction unmatched. CDR1 is SGHTA and CDR2 is FQGNSA in the germline V gene. The CDR3 is 15 amino acids. This CDR3 is CASSLPGGPEDEQYF. The CDR3 region has the DNA TGTGCCAGCAGCTTGCCGGGAGGGCCGGAGGACGAGCAGTACTTC.

The rearrangement links TRBV18 to TRBJ2-5, with a weak D call TRBD2 (5 bases). The CDR3 sequence is 14 residues long. The germline V gene encodes CDR1 KGHSH and CDR2 LQKENI. V dropped 0 bases and J dropped 6 bases, with 11 bases sitting between them. For the CDR3, the DNA is TGTGCCAGCTCACCACCGGAAGAGGGCCAGACCCAGTACTTC. Protein: CASSPPEEGQTQYF.

This rearrangement joins TRBV7-2 to TRBJ2-3; D may correspond to TRBD1 or TRBD2 (6 bases each). The V end was cut by 2 bases, the J end by 6 bases, with 18 bases between. CDR3 length: 16 amino acids. The V gene's germline CDR1 is SGHTA and CDR2 FQGNSA. CDR3 sequence reads: CASSLIMRGANDTQYF. CDR3 nucleotide sequence: TGTGCCAGCAGCTTAATCATGAGGGGGGCAAACGATACGCAGTATTTT.

This clone was seen once. The chain carries TRBV28 and TRBJ2-7; TRBD2 might be the D (6 bases). The CDR3 is made up of 15 amino acids. Germline V gene sequence: CDR1 MDHEN, CDR2 SYDVKM. V dropped 6 bases and J dropped 5 bases, with 20 bases sitting between them. This CDR3 is CASRDPGLGTHEQYF. CDR3 nucleotide sequence: TGTGCCAGCAGAGACCCGGGACTCGGAACCCACGAGCAGTACTTC.

The gene calls are TRBV9 and TRBJ1-1; D is perhaps TRBD1 (5 bases). V gave up 2 bases and J gave up 5 bases, with 13 bases separating them. The germline V gene has CDR1 SGDLS and CDR2 YYNGEE. The CDR3 loop spans 14 amino acids. In nucleotides, the CDR3 is TGTGCCAGCAGCGTTGATCAGGGCGAAACTGAAGCTTTCTTT. This encodes CASSVDQGETEAFF.

V gene TRBV7-6 combines with J gene TRBJ2-2, with 8 bases identical to TRBD1. Germline V CDR1 and CDR2: SGHVS, FNYEAQ. V gave up 2 bases and J gave up 2 bases; unmatched junction bases: 4. The CDR3 has 16 residues. The CDR3 nucleotides read TGTGCCAGCAGCTTATCCCCAGGGGGCAACACCGGGGAGCTGTTTTTT. Its protein product is CASSLSPGGNTGELFF.

The chain combines TRBV7-9 with TRBJ2-7; 8 positions match TRBD2. After removal of 2 bases from V and 1 base from J, the junction contained 7 bases not matched to a gene. Germline CDR1 reads SEHNR; CDR2 reads FQNEAQ (reference sequence). CDR3 length equals 16 residues. The CDR3 spells CASSLLAGGNSYEQYF. DNA for the CDR3: TGTGCCAGCAGCTTACTGGCGGGAGGTAATTCCTACGAGCAGTACTTC. The variable domain in full, with the rest retrieved from reference TRBV7-9 and TRBJ2-7, is DTGVSQNPRHKITKRGQNVTFRCDPISEHNRLYWYRQTLGQGPEFLTYFQNEAQLEKSRLLSDRFSAERPKGSFSTLEIQRTEQGDSAMYLCASSLLAGGNSYEQYFGPGTRLTVT.

CDR3 bases: TGTGCCAGCAGCGCCGAACTAGCGGGGACGAACACCGGGGAGCTGTTTTTT. Its protein product is CASSAELAGTNTGELFF. The rearrangement links TRBV5-4 to TRBJ2-2; TRBD2 aligns across 10 bases. The CDR3 length is 17 residues. CDR1 is SGHNT, CDR2 YYREEE, per germline (reference sequence). The ends lost 4 bases at V and 0 bases at J; junction bases unmatched: 6.

The chain links TRBV6-5 to TRBJ1-6; 7 nucleotides align to TRBD1. Germline trimming cut 8 bases from V and 5 bases from J; bases unmatched to any gene: 9. CDR1 is MNHEY, CDR2 SVGAGI, per germline. The CDR3 runs 15 residues. The CDR3 protein is CASGTQGRNNSPLHF. CDR3 nucleotide sequence: TGTGCCAGCGGTACACAGGGGAGGAATAATTCACCCCTCCACTTT.

The CDR3 sequence is CASSLAVKAGGGQETQYF. CDR3 in DNA: TGCGCCAGCAGCTTGGCCGTAAAAGCGGGAGGGGGCCAAGAGACCCAGTACTTC. The genes are TRBV5-1 and TRBJ2-5; 10 bases match TRBD2. Germline CDR1 is SGHRS and CDR2 is YFSETQ. V lost 0 bases, J lost 1 base, and 9 bases stayed unmatched. The CDR3 contains 18 residues.

The rearrangement joins TRBV2 to TRBJ1-2, with no clear D. Trimming removed 6 bases from V and 3 bases from J, with 20 bases in between. Germline V lookup: CDR1 SNHLY, CDR2 FYNNEI. The CDR3 runs to 16 residues. CDR3 in DNA: TGTGCCAGCAGCCTGGGTGGGAACAGCATCCACTATGGCTACACCTTC. Residues: CASSLGGNSIHYGYTF.

The rearrangement joins TRBV7-2 to TRBJ2-1; D is unclear. Germline V gene data show CDR1 as SGHTA and CDR2 as FQGNSA. V was shortened by 3 bases and J by 4 bases, with 10 bases between the two germline ends. The CDR3 spans 14 residues. In DNA, the CDR3 is TGTGCCAGCAGCTTTCAAACCCCGTACAATGAGCAGTTCTTC. It codes for CASSFQTPYNEQFF.

This sequence joins TRBV6-5 and TRBJ1-1; D gene uncertain. The CDR3 is 12 amino acids. Germline V gene data show CDR1 as MNHEY and CDR2 as SVGAGI. V was pared by 6 bases and J by 11 bases, with 16 bases between. The CDR3 sequence is CASSPTPRGAFF. The CDR3 bases are TGTGCCAGCAGCCCCACCCCTAGAGGGGCTTTCTTT.

The chain combines TRBV7-3 with TRBJ1-1; TRBD1 agrees at 7 bases. The CDR3 is 15 amino acids. Germline V CDR1 and CDR2: SGHTA, FQGTGA. V was clipped by 4 bases and J by 3 bases; unmatched bases: 8. CDR3 loop: CASSSKGGRDTEAFF. CDR3 nucleotides: TGTGCCAGCAGCTCTAAAGGGGGCAGGGACACTGAAGCTTTCTTT.

The chain is built from TRBV6-5 and TRBJ1-2; D remains unclear. The CDR3 is 14 amino acids. Trimming pared 10 bases from V and 0 bases from J, leaving 15 bases between. Germline CDR1 MNHEY, CDR2 SVGAGI. CDR3 protein: CATASLGANYGYTF. The CDR3 coding sequence is TGTGCCACCGCCTCCCTTGGTGCTAACTATGGCTACACCTTC.

The chain is built from TRBV19 and TRBJ1-2; tentative D call: TRBD1 (6 bases). In germline, CDR1 is LNHDA, CDR2 SQIVND (reference sequence). The germline V and J ends were trimmed by 7 bases and 8 bases, with 20 bases remaining between them. This CDR3 is built from 14 residues. CDR3 protein: CASIPRTRRGGYTF. The CDR3 DNA sequence: TGTGCCAGTATCCCGAGAACCCGGAGGGGGGGCTACACCTTC.

This chain links TRBV5-6 with TRBJ1-3, with a possible D match to TRBD1 (5 bases). CDR3 length: 16 residues. Germline V gene lookup returns CDR1 SGHDT and CDR2 YYEEEE. V was pared by 0 bases and J by 0 bases, with 10 bases between. CDR3 sequence: CASSLGQPYSGNTIYF. The DNA for the CDR3 is TGTGCCAGCAGCTTGGGACAGCCGTACTCTGGAAACACCATATATTTT.

V gene TRBV5-1 combines with J gene TRBJ1-2; D is unclear. The CDR3 spans 16 residues. Germline assignment: CDR1 SGHRS and CDR2 YFSETQ. The V end lost 5 bases, the J end lost 0 bases, and 17 bases lay between the germline ends. CDR3 amino acids: CASSPTRTEPNYGYTF. The DNA of the CDR3 is TGCGCCAGCAGTCCTACACGGACGGAACCTAACTATGGCTACACCTTC. Supplemented by reference TRBV5-1 and TRBJ1-2, the full variable domain reads KAGVTQTPRYLIKTRGQQVTLSCSPISGHRSVSWYQQTPGQGLQFLFEYFSETQRNKGNFPGRFSGRQFSNSRSEMNVSTLELGDSALYLCASSPTRTEPNYGYTFGSGTRLTVV.

The chain links TRBV29-1 to TRBJ1-2; D uncertain. The germline CDR1 and CDR2 sequences are SQVTM and ANQGSEA. The V end was cut by 0 bases, the J end by 0 bases, with 17 bases between. The CDR3 runs 17 residues. The CDR3 spells CSVEDLTRREPNYGYTF. As DNA, the CDR3 is TGCAGCGTTGAAGATCTAACCAGAAGAGAACCTAACTATGGCTACACCTTC.

This chain uses TRBV2 with TRBJ1-6; 8 positions agree with TRBD1. The germline CDR1 and CDR2 sequences are SNHLY and FYNNEI. J lost 7 bases, V lost 7 bases, and 9 bases had no gene match. The CDR3 runs to 15 residues. CDR3 region: CASKPTGQGNSPLHF. CDR3 bases: TGTGCCAGCAAGCCGACCGGACAGGGAAATTCACCCCTCCACTTT.

This sequence joins TRBV6-5 and TRBJ2-3; maybe TRBD2 (5 bases). Trimming removed 6 bases at V and 6 bases at J, with 16 bases between. Germline V lookup: CDR1 MNHEY, CDR2 SVGAGI. CDR3 length: 14 amino acids. CDR3 DNA: TGTGCCAGCAGCCGAACTTCAAGAGGGGATACGCAGTATTTT. Translation: CASSRTSRGDTQYF.

The CDR3 region has the DNA TGTGCCAGCGAAAAAGCCCCGAGGGGGCGGGGGGATACGCAGTATTTT. It encodes CASEKAPRGRGDTQYF. The chain employs TRBV5-4 and TRBJ2-3, with D perhaps assigned TRBD1 or TRBD2 (7 bases each). Trimming removed 7 bases at V and 6 bases at J, with 24 bases between. The CDR3 has 16 amino acids. Germline V lookup: CDR1 SGHNT, CDR2 YYREEE (reference sequence).

The chain is built from TRBV10-3 and TRBJ2-5, with TRBD2 matching 14 bases. CDR1 is ENHRY and CDR2 is SYGVKD in the germline V gene. The CDR3 is 19 residues long. With V trimmed by 8 bases and J by 0 bases, 14 bases remained unmatched. CDR3 region: CAIPWTSGGTNEDQETQYF. The CDR3 DNA reads TGTGCCATCCCCTGGACTAGCGGGGGGACAAACGAAGACCAAGAGACCCAGTACTTC.